Shown below are 17 T cell receptor beta chains from a single sample sequenced in a study of blood T cell repertoires in COVID-19. Clones were read by immunoSEQ multiplex PCR, and TCRdb kept only the in-frame ones, dropping some. This sample has approximately 35,000 clones, with approximately 80% found just once. The sample taken for sequencing was peripheral blood. Every receptor here comes from a man older than 75 with acute or convalescent COVID-19.

V gene TRBV5-4 combines with J gene TRBJ2-7; 10 positions agree with TRBD2. Looked up from germline, CDR1 is SGHNT and CDR2 is YYREEE (reference sequence). V lost 4 bases to trimming and J lost 2 bases; unmatched junction nucleotides: 6. This CDR3 has 15 residues. As DNA, the CDR3 is TGTGCCAGCAGCCCGCGGACTAGCGGCACCTACGAGCAGTACTTC. The encoded protein is CASSPRTSGTYEQYF.

This clone showed up just a few times. The V call is TRBV7-3, the J call TRBJ2-3, with D perhaps TRBD2 (5 bases). CDR3 length: 14 amino acids. Trimming stripped 5 bases from V and 7 bases from J, with 16 bases between. From germline, CDR1 is SGHTA and CDR2 FQGTGA. CDR3 nucleotide sequence: TGTGCCAGCAGCCCGGACCGACGGAGGTATACGCAGTATTTT. It codes for CASSPDRRRYTQYF.

CDR3 region: CASRPGQNTGELFF. The CDR3 nucleotides are TGTGCCAGCAGACCGGGACAGAACACCGGGGAGCTGTTTTTT. The chain couples TRBV7-2 to TRBJ2-2, with a possible D match to TRBD1 (6 bases). From germline, CDR1 is SGHTA and CDR2 FQGNSA. This CDR3 contains 14 residues. V was pared by 6 bases and J by 1 base, with 9 bases between.

This clone was recorded many times. J is TRBJ1-2 and V is TRBV7-9, with D hard to call. The CDR3 covers 13 residues. Between the trimmed V and J ends, which lost 1 base and 6 bases, there was a span of 9 bases. Germline lookup yields CDR1 SEHNR and CDR2 FQNEAQ (reference sequence). The CDR3 nucleotides are TGTGCCAGCAGCTTAGAGGCAGCGGATGGCTACACCTTC. It codes for CASSLEAADGYTF.

The chain couples TRBV29-1 to TRBJ2-6; D unresolved. Trimming cost V 7 bases and J 1 base, with 8 bases left between them. The CDR3 is 13 amino acids. CDR1 is SQVTM and CDR2 is ANQGSEA in the germline V gene. The CDR3 spells CSAAASGANVLTF. CDR3 coding DNA: TGCAGCGCAGCAGCGTCTGGGGCCAACGTCCTGACTTTC.

The V call is TRBV2, the J call TRBJ2-5; tentative D call: TRBD1 (5 bases). The length of the CDR3 is 13 residues. Trimming removed 5 bases from V and 3 bases from J, with 10 bases in between. Germline values: CDR1 SNHLY, CDR2 FYNNEI. The CDR3: CASSTEQEETQYF. The CDR3 bases are TGTGCCAGCAGTACCGAACAGGAAGAGACCCAGTACTTC.

The genes are TRBV4-1 and TRBJ1-4, with TRBD1 identical over 8 bases. Germline V lookup: CDR1 MGHRA, CDR2 YSYEKL. After removal of 4 bases from V and 6 bases from J, the junction contained 10 bases not matched to a gene. The CDR3 covers 16 residues. The CDR3 protein is CASSRGSRGRYEKLFF. The CDR3 DNA reads as TGCGCCAGCAGCCGTGGGTCCAGGGGGCGATATGAAAAACTGTTTTTT.

The gene calls are TRBV6-6 and TRBJ2-2, with a weak D call TRBD1 (5 bases). Germline assignment: CDR1 MNHNY and CDR2 SVGAGI (reference sequence). V lost 7 bases, J lost 7 bases, and 13 bases lay in between. This CDR3 is built from 13 residues. The CDR3 coding sequence is TGTGCCAGCACCCAAGTGGGGCTCGGGGAGCTGTTTTTT. As protein: CASTQVGLGELFF.

The chain recombines TRBV5-6 with TRBJ2-3, with 8 bases identical to TRBD2. Germline V gene data show CDR1 as SGHDT and CDR2 as YYEEEE. Trimming cost V 4 bases and J 2 bases; bases outside gene matches: 6. The CDR3 has 15 amino acids. CDR3 nucleotides: TGTGCCAGCAGCCCGGGACTAGGACTCACAGATACGCAGTATTTT. Protein: CASSPGLGLTDTQYF.

The chain carries TRBV7-6 and TRBJ2-1; TRBD2 agrees at 9 bases. The CDR3 covers 15 residues. With V trimmed by 10 bases and J by 7 bases, 14 bases remained unmatched. CDR1 and CDR2 from the germline V gene are SGHVS and FNYEAQ. The DNA for the CDR3 is TGTGCCAAGAATCCAAGCGGGAGGCCAGGGAATGAGCAGTTCTTC. It specifies CAKNPSGRPGNEQFF.

The V call is TRBV7-2, the J call TRBJ2-7, with TRBD1 as a possible D gene (5 bases). The V end was cut by 1 base, the J end by 5 bases, with 9 bases between. CDR3 length: 13 amino acids. The germline V gene has CDR1 SGHTA and CDR2 FQGNSA. CDR3 in DNA: TGTGCCAGCAGCTTAGAACAGACAGACGAGCAGTACTTC. Translating it yields CASSLEQTDEQYF.

The chain combines TRBV20-1 with TRBJ1-2; 10 bases map to TRBD1. This CDR3 comprises 16 residues. Trimming at V came to 3 bases and at J to 6 bases, leaving 13 bases not matched to a gene. Germline V CDR1 and CDR2: DFQATT, SNEGSKA (reference sequence). CDR3 amino acids: CSASPTGGAYIHGYTF. CDR3 coding DNA: TGCAGTGCTAGTCCGACAGGGGGCGCCTACATCCATGGCTACACCTTC.

This clone has a single count. This chain links TRBV5-1 with TRBJ2-3, with D tentatively TRBD1 (6 bases). Trimming took 3 bases from V and 2 from J, leaving 10 bases between them. This CDR3 is 14 amino acids long. Germline V gene data show CDR1 as SGHRS and CDR2 as YFSETQ. Written as DNA, the CDR3 is TGCGCCAGCAGCTCTCGACAGGACACAGATACGCAGTATTTT. Its translation: CASSSRQDTDTQYF.

This clone showed up just once. The rearrangement uses TRBV27 and TRBJ2-6; 10 bases map to TRBD1. Germline-derived CDR1 and CDR2 are MNHEY and SMNVEV (reference sequence). J was trimmed by 0 bases and V by 10 bases; bases with no gene match: 6. The CDR3 contains 16 residues. CDR3 region: CATQTGGLSGANVLTF. The CDR3 DNA is TGTGCCACCCAGACAGGGGGCCTCTCTGGGGCCAACGTCCTGACTTTC.

J is TRBJ1-3 and V is TRBV5-1, with TRBD1 matching 11 bases. Trimming took 4 bases from V and 8 from J; bases not matched to a gene: 8. Per germline, CDR1 SGHRS and CDR2 YFSETQ. The CDR3 runs 15 residues. CDR3 bases: TGCGCCAGCAGCGAGGGGACAGGGGGTTTACACACCATATATTTT. This gives the protein CASSEGTGGLHTIYF. Using reference TRBV5-1 and TRBJ1-3 for the parts outside the CDR3, the full variable domain is KAGVTQTPRYLIKTRGQQVTLSCSPISGHRSVSWYQQTPGQGLQFLFEYFSETQRNKGNFPGRFSGRQFSNSRSEMNVSTLELGDSALYLCASSEGTGGLHTIYFGEGSWLTVV.

This chain links TRBV7-3 with TRBJ2-1; TRBD1 matches at 9 bases. This CDR3 is 14 amino acids long. Germline-derived CDR1 and CDR2 are SGHTA and FQGTGA. V lost 5 bases and J lost 7; bases outside the gene matches: 6. The CDR3 here is CASSPPGQGNEQFF. In nucleotides, the CDR3 is TGTGCCAGCAGCCCACCGGGACAGGGTAATGAGCAGTTCTTC. Full variable domain (outside the CDR3, taken from reference TRBV7-3 and TRBJ2-1): GAGVSQTPSNKVTEKGKYVELRCDPISGHTALYWYRQSLGQGPEFLIYFQGTGAADDSGLPNDRFFAVRPEGSVSTLKIQRTERGDSAVYLCASSPPGQGNEQFFGPGTRLTVL.

The chain has TRBV3-1 (or the pseudogene TRBV3-2) and TRBJ2-7; no clear D gene. The V end was cut by 0 bases, the J end by 5 bases, with 14 bases between. This CDR3 spans 15 amino acids. Germline assignment: CDR1 LGHDT and CDR2 YNNKEL (reference sequence). CDR3 sequence: CASSQDEGGRNEQYF. In nucleotides, the CDR3 is TGTGCCAGCAGCCAAGATGAAGGTGGGCGCAACGAGCAGTACTTC.